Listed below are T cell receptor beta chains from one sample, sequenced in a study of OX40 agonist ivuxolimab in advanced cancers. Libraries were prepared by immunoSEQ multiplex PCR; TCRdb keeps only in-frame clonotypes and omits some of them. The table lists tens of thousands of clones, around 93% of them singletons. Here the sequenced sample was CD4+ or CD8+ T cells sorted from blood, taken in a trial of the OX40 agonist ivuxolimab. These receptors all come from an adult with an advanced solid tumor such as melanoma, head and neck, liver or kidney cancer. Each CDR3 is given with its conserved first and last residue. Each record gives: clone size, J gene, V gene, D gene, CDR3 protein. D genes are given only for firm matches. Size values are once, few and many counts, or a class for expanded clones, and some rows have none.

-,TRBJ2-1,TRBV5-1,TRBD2,CASSVPSGTSYNEQFF
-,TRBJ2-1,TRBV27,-,CASGSPINEQFF
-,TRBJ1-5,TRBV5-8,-,CASSLGAGPEPQHF
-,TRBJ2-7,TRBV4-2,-,CASGSNSGSRGYEQYF
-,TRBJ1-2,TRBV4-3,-,CASSPNEQGLYGYTF
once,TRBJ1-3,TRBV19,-,CASSIGAHGNTIYF
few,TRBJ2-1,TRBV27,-,CASGGSSNNEQFF
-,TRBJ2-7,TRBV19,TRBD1,CASSIDGQGWEQYF
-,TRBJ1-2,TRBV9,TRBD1,CASSRLGQGTGEGGYGYTF
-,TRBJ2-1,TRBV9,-,CASSVGGASGEQFF
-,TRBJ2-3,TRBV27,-,CASRFSSTDTQYF